The rows below give T cell receptor beta chains drawn from one sample of a study of T-cell reconstitution after alpha-beta-depleted transplantation in children. Via MiXCR, TCRdb re-called the PCR reads, giving one row per CDR3 protein. The sample contains around 530,000 distinct CDR3 sequences, less than 35% of which appear only once. The input for sequencing was PBMCs from the stem cell graft donor, taken from the stem cell graft. These receptors were taken from a human donor who donated a stem cell graft to a child with aplastic anemia. CDR3s include the opening cysteine and the closing phenylalanine or tryptophan. A D gene is named only where the DNA matches it firmly. The listing skips clone size in some rows; elsewhere it reads once, few, many or a size class.

clone_size j_call d_call v_call cdr3_nt cdr3_aa
- TRBJ2-5 - TRBV6-1 TGTGCCAGCAGAACGAACAGGGTCCCCATCCAAGAGACCCAGTACTTC CASRTNRVPIQETQYF
few TRBJ1-4 - TRBV20-1 TGCAGTGCTAGAGATTCGGCAGACTCTAATGAAAAACTGTTTTTT CSARDSADSNEKLFF
- TRBJ2-3 - TRBV7-9 TGTGCCAGCAGTCATCGGGGGTCGAGGGATACGCAGTATTTT CASSHRGSRDTQYF
- TRBJ2-3 - TRBV29-1 TGCAGCGTTGAAGAGTTCGGTAGCGGCTTCGGCACAGATACGCAGTATTTT CSVEEFGSGFGTDTQYF
few TRBJ2-1 TRBD2 TRBV6-2/TRBV6-3 TGTGCCAGCACAACAACTAGCGGAAGGGTGAATGAGCAGTTCTTC CASTTTSGRVNEQFF
few TRBJ1-6 - TRBV20-1 TGCAGTGCTAGAGAGGCTGCCCGACTCTATAATTCACCCCTCCACTTT CSAREAARLYNSPLHF
few TRBJ2-7 TRBD2 TRBV6-5 TGTGCCAGCAGTTACCCGGGACTAGCAGGCAACGAGCAGTACTTC CASSYPGLAGNEQYF
few TRBJ1-2 - TRBV12-3/TRBV12-4 TGTGCCAGCTCCTCACTTGGGTCCTACTATGGCTACACCTTC CASSSLGSYYGYTF
- TRBJ2-3 TRBD2 TRBV19 TGTGCCAGTAGTAGGACTAGCGGTGGGGAAGATACGCAGTATTTT CASSRTSGGEDTQYF
- TRBJ1-1 TRBD1 TRBV5-1 TGCGCCAGCAGCTTAGGACAGGGGTCTTCGGCCACTGAAGCTTTCTTT CASSLGQGSSATEAFF
- TRBJ2-2 TRBD2 TRBV7-2 TGTGCCAGCAGCTTTAAACCCCTTCCCGGACTAGCGGAACTGAACACCGGGGAGCTGTTTTTT CASSFKPLPGLAELNTGELFF
- TRBJ1-5 - TRBV9 TGTGCCAGCAGCAACAGCGGTCAGCCCCAGCATTTT CASSNSGQPQHF
- TRBJ1-1 - TRBV20-1 TGCAGTGCTAGACTGCCCCGGACGGGGAACACTGAAGCTTTCTTT CSARLPRTGNTEAFF
- TRBJ2-5 - TRBV7-8 TGTGCCTCCGCCCCAAGACTAAGTCAAGAGACCCAGTACTTC CASAPRLSQETQYF
- TRBJ2-1 - TRBV28 TGTGCCAGCAGTTTACATTGGGAGTTCGCCTACAATGAGCAGTTCTTC CASSLHWEFAYNEQFF
- TRBJ1-1 - TRBV11-2 TGTGCCAGCAGTGGTACAGAGTACTATTTGAACACTGAAGCTTTCTTT CASSGTEYYLNTEAFF
few TRBJ1-4 - TRBV24-1 TGTGCCACCAGTGGAGGGTCACCGGTGGAAAAACTGTTTTTT CATSGGSPVEKLFF
- TRBJ1-2 - TRBV27 TGTGCCAGCAGCCCTGCGGGGTTTGTAGCTAACTATGGCTACACCTTC CASSPAGFVANYGYTF
few TRBJ1-1 TRBD1 TRBV5-5 TGTGCCAGCAGCAGCGGACAGGGGGTTAACACTGAAGCTTTCTTT CASSSGQGVNTEAFF
few TRBJ1-1 TRBD1 TRBV29-1 TGCAGCGTTGAGGTCAGGGGGCACTACACTGAAGCTTTCTTT CSVEVRGHYTEAFF
- TRBJ2-5 TRBD2 TRBV7-8 TGTGCCAGCAGCGAACAGACTAGCGGGAGCGGAGAGACCCAGTACTTC CASSEQTSGSGETQYF
few TRBJ2-5 - TRBV4-2 TGTGCCAGCAGCCAAGATCTGACCCAGACCCAGTACTTC CASSQDLTQTQYF
few TRBJ2-2 - TRBV12-3/TRBV12-4 TGTGCCAGCAGTTTATCAGGGAAGGATCGTGCCGGGGAGCTGTTTTTT CASSLSGKDRAGELFF
many TRBJ1-2 - TRBV7-2 TGTGCCAGCAGCTCCCCGGGGGGCTCAGCGGATAACTATGGCTACACCTTC CASSSPGGSADNYGYTF
- TRBJ2-5 - TRBV7-2 TGTGCCAGCAGCTTACGGTGGGAGACCCAGTACTTC CASSLRWETQYF
- TRBJ2-7 - TRBV27 TGTGCCAGCACCGAGACTGGCCTCCGGGGTCTATACGAGCAGTACTTC CASTETGLRGLYEQYF
many TRBJ2-1 TRBD2 TRBV29-1 TGCAGCGTTGCGGGGGGAGGGGAGCAGTTCTTC CSVAGGGEQFF
- TRBJ2-7 TRBD2 TRBV14 TGTGCCAGCAGCCCACTTTCAAGCGGGACTAGCGGTAGCTCCTACGAGCAGTACTTC CASSPLSSGTSGSSYEQYF
few TRBJ2-6 - TRBV25-1 TGTGCCAGCAGTGCGTTCGACGGGGTAGGGGGGGCCAACGTCCTGACTTTC CASSAFDGVGGANVLTF
- TRBJ2-3 - TRBV10-2 TGCGCCAGCAGACTCGACAGTTCTAGCACAGATACGCAGTATTTT CASRLDSSSTDTQYF
- TRBJ1-2 - TRBV20-1 TGCAGTGCTACCTCCTCGGACGGGAGATATGGCTACACCTTC CSATSSDGRYGYTF
few TRBJ1-5 - TRBV30 TGTGCCTGGAGTGTAAGTAAAGATCAGCCCCAGCATTTT CAWSVSKDQPQHF
- TRBJ2-5 TRBD2 TRBV7-2 TGTGCCAGCAGCTCCCTTAGCGGGAGGGGGTACCAAGAGACCCAGTACTTC CASSSLSGRGYQETQYF
few TRBJ1-4 TRBD1 TRBV6-1 TGTGCCAGCAGTGGACCCCGGGACAGAGTGCATGAAAAACTGTTTTTT CASSGPRDRVHEKLFF
- TRBJ2-2 - TRBV29-1 TGCAGCGTTGAAACCATAAAGGTCGGGGAGCTGTTTTTT CSVETIKVGELFF
few TRBJ1-5 - TRBV7-8 TGTGCCAGCTCCCTTACCAGGTCCAGGGGTGGCAATCAGCCCCAGCATTTT CASSLTRSRGGNQPQHF
few TRBJ2-3 TRBD2 TRBV4-3 TGCGCCAGCAGCCAAGAAGGGACTAGCGAAACAGATACGCAGTATTTT CASSQEGTSETDTQYF
few TRBJ2-1 - TRBV5-1 TGCGCCAGCAGCTCCGAGGCCCTCTACAATGAGCAGTTCTTC CASSSEALYNEQFF
few TRBJ1-1 - TRBV5-6 TGTGCCAGCAGCTTGGGGTCGGGGGGCGAGGTGCAAGCTTTCTTT CASSLGSGGEVQAFF
few TRBJ1-2 - TRBV6-1 TGTGCCAGCATTGGTGATTTATATGGCTACACCTTC CASIGDLYGYTF
- TRBJ1-4 - TRBV7-9 TGTGCCAGCAGCTTATTTAGTCCGGGAGATGAAAAACTGTTTTTT CASSLFSPGDEKLFF
- TRBJ2-4 - TRBV12-3/TRBV12-4 TGTGCCTCTTCCGCGGGCAGCGGCAAAAACATTCAGTACTTC CASSAGSGKNIQYF
- TRBJ2-1 - TRBV12-3/TRBV12-4 TGTGCCAGCAGCCCCGCTTGGGGGGCGGATGAGCAGTTCTTC CASSPAWGADEQFF
few TRBJ1-5 - TRBV7-2 TGTGCCAGCAGCCTCAGACATCCTCGGGACGGGCCCCAGCATTTT CASSLRHPRDGPQHF
- TRBJ2-3 TRBD2 TRBV20-1 TGCAGCATACCGGGACTAGCGGGGCTCACAGATACGCAGTATTTT CSIPGLAGLTDTQYF
- TRBJ2-5 - TRBV18 TGTGCCAGCTCACCCTCCCCCGGGGTTGCAGTCCCTCAAGAGACCCAGTACTTC CASSPSPGVAVPQETQYF